This TCR beta chain originates from a study of blood T cells in healthy people across ages. V was clipped by 3 bases and J by 4 bases; unmatched bases: 2. The CDR3 totals 14 residues. Germline CDR1 and CDR2: MNHNS and SASEGT. A second 7 to 11 cycle PCR used barcoded and J-beta primers. MiXCR, run by TCRdb on the 5' RACE reads, gives a single entry per CDR3 protein. The data contain 850,000 to 950,000 distinct CDR3 sequences, about 30% of them seen just once; the ten biggest clones take up roughly 17%. Source material: blood. This sequence was found in a woman of 80 years or more in good health. The chain employs TRBV6-1 and TRBJ2-3; 9 positions agree with TRBD1. CDR3 nucleotides: TGTGCCAGCAGTGAGGGACAGGGACCAGATACGCAGTATTTT. Translation gives CASSEGQGPDTQYF.